This record covers a single T cell receptor (beta chain). Assay: immunoSEQ multiplex PCR; the TCRdb copy retains only in-frame clones and omits some. The data show approximately 89,000 clones, 94% seen once. This specimen comes from a study of T cell changes during pregnancy in multiple sclerosis. The CDR3 runs to 16 residues. Germline V CDR1 and CDR2: MNHNS, SASEGT. V was shortened by 4 bases and J by 4 bases, with 17 bases between the two germline ends. The source is a female donor in good health, enrolled as a control in a pregnancy study. The chain recombines TRBV6-1 with TRBJ1-5, with D uncertain. The sequencing here drew on peripheral blood, taken after pregnancy. The CDR3 DNA reads as TGTGCCAGCAGTGGAGTTGGTATGCAAAAAAATCAGCCCCAGCATTTT. Translating it yields CASSGVGMQKNQPQHF.